This T cell receptor beta chain was captured in a study of cytomegalovirus exposure and HLA in healthy donors. Trimming stripped 4 bases from V and 4 bases from J, with 13 bases between. The CDR3 runs 14 residues. The germline gives CDR1 SEHNR, CDR2 FQNEAQ (reference sequence). Primers for the PCR totalled 60 Vbeta and 13 Jbeta. The assay was immunoSEQ multiplex PCR, and TCRdb's table has in-frame clones only and misses some. The sample yields some 150,000 clones, roughly 73% seen once. Material: PBMCs. The sequence was obtained from a male donor in good health and CMV-seronegative. The chain joins TRBV7-9 to TRBJ2-5; D is possibly TRBD2 (6 bases). CDR3 amino acids: CASSWDWLGETQYF. CDR3 coding DNA: TGTGCCAGCAGCTGGGACTGGCTGGGAGAGACCCAGTACTTC.